This TCR beta chain came from a study of CXCR3-negative and CXCR3-positive naive CD8 T cells (dated by TCRdb to between 2018 and 2021). As for the study more broadly: In total, around 150 million TRB reads were obtained, or roughly 1.5 +/- 0.3 million reads per library. For the TRBV-TRBJ cluster analysis, the naive subsets came from 5 or 6 donors, while the memory cells came from 3 donors. The diversity and physicochemical repertoire analyses included about a dozen donors pooled from two independent experiments.

General study outcomes and caveats: TRBV-TRBJ usage was similar between naive CXCR3-negative and CXCR3-positive cells from the same donor, while memory cells showed distinct patterns. Repertoire diversity was comparably high in both naive subsets but much lower in memory CD8+ T cells. Because surface CD5, which is linked to self-reactivity in mice, was comparable between the naive subsets, TCR interaction strength was also inferred from the physicochemical properties of TRB CDR3s. CXCR3 expression partially decreased after cryopreservation, so most assays used freshly isolated PBMCs.

TCRdb lists the instrument as NextSeq 550. The Human TCR Profiling Kit (MiLaboratory) was used to prepare UMI-labeled 5' RACE TRB cDNA libraries. The full amount of extracted RNA was used for cDNA synthesis, and the full amount of resulting cDNA was used for PCR amplification. Libraries were prepared in parallel with an identical number of PCR cycles. The authors' analysis ran thus. About 52,000 +/- 9,100 unique UMI-labeled TRB cDNA molecules per library were extracted with MIGEC and MiXCR, with at least two reads per UMI required. On average, each library contained approximately 40,000 +/- 10,000 functional in-frame TRB CDR3 nucleotide clonotypes without stop codons. Diversity metrics, including normalized Shannon-Wiener and Chao1, were computed in VDJtools after downsampling to 5000 UMI-labeled TRB molecules per sample. Clonotype-size-weighted physicochemical properties of the central five CDR3 residues (interaction energy, strength, volume and Kidera factor 4) were computed in VDJtools. TCRdb reprocessed the reads; each CDR3 protein sequence makes one entry, and DNA is unavailable. TCRdb assigned the V and J calls; the authors' analysis was not used. The sample table holds 20,000 to 25,000 distinct CDR3 sequences. The ten largest clones represent over 15% of the sample.

Each CD8+ T cell subset was flow-sorted in triplicate, with some 300,000 cells per subset placed directly into RLT lysis buffer. Peripheral blood mononuclear cells were isolated from buffy coats by standard density gradient centrifugation. Total RNA was extracted from sorted cells with an RNeasy Mini Kit. CDR1 and CDR2 (LGHNA, YNFKEQ) derive from the germline V gene. The CDR3 covers 17 residues, taking in both the cysteine and the phenylalanine. The nucleotide record is missing. Note on this clonotype: There is no known antigen for this receptor.

The receptor comes from a human donor in good health. Some clones in this sample may be carry-over from other donors' samples. Sequencing was carried out using memory CD8+ T cells from blood. Sample cell subset or site, as interpreted from the label and publication: conventional CD8+ memory T cells (TMEM), sorted as controls. This chain joins TRBV4-2 to TRBJ2-7; TCRdb indicates TRBD2, and absent DNA this call remains unverified. CDR3 region: CASSQSLPDRGSYEQYF.